These 11 T cell receptor beta chains share one sample of origin, sequenced in a study of STAT5B mutations in CD4+ large granular lymphocyte leukemia (dated by TCRdb to the early 2020s). Receptor amplification or capture employed the immunoSEQ multiplex PCR assay. In its TCRdb copy, this immuneACCESS table keeps in-frame sequences only and misses some clones. Where compared with another copy, unresolved V genes explain less than half of these, and the others have no known cause. The sample table shows about 32,000 clones, and approximately 86% are seen once. The ten largest make up around 4% of the sample. Sequencing used CD4+ T cells from blood buffy coats. The receptors were gathered from a human donor in good health.

The rearrangement joins TRBV7-9 to TRBJ2-1; 8 bases map to TRBD2. CDR3 length: 15 amino acids. With V trimmed by 5 bases and J by 4 bases, 7 bases remained unmatched. Germline CDR1 and CDR2: SEHNR and FQNEAQ (reference sequence). CDR3 sequence: CASSRDGGAYNEQFF. CDR3 sequence (DNA): TGTGCCAGCAGCAGAGACGGGGGGGCATACAATGAGCAGTTCTTC.

This clone has only a few counts. The rearrangement links TRBV7-3 to TRBJ2-7, with 9 bases lining up with TRBD1. Trimming removed 4 bases from V and 3 bases from J; junction bases left unmatched: 4. Germline loops: CDR1 SGHTA, CDR2 FQGTGA. The CDR3 is 14 amino acids. The CDR3 nucleotides read TGTGCCAGCAGCTCACTGGGACAGGGCTACGAGCAGTACTTC. Its protein is CASSSLGQGYEQYF.

CDR3: CASSLDGQAGNYGYTF. DNA for the CDR3: TGTGCCAGCAGTTTAGACGGACAGGCTGGGAACTATGGCTACACCTTC. The chain has TRBV28 and TRBJ1-2; TRBD1 agrees at 7 bases. The CDR3 consists of 16 residues. V dropped 2 bases and J dropped 2; count of bases not matched to a gene: 8. CDR1 is MDHEN and CDR2 is SYDVKM in the germline V gene.

This clone was seen once. The gene calls are TRBV5-1 and TRBJ2-1, with a possible D match to TRBD2 (5 bases). Trimming stripped 2 bases from V and 2 bases from J, with 11 bases between. The length of the CDR3 is 15 residues. Germline V gene sequence: CDR1 SGHRS, CDR2 YFSETQ. This CDR3 reads CASSFAGGAYNEQFF. The CDR3 DNA follows: TGCGCCAGCAGCTTCGCGGGTGGGGCCTACAATGAGCAGTTCTTC.

The rearrangement links TRBV7-2 to TRBJ2-3, with D unclear. Trimming cost V 3 bases and J 6 bases, with 13 bases left between them. Germline V CDR1 and CDR2: SGHTA, FQGNSA. The CDR3 covers 14 residues. The CDR3 loop reads CASSFPLVLDTQYF. The DNA of the CDR3 is TGTGCCAGCAGCTTTCCTCTGGTGTTGGATACGCAGTATTTT.

The chain links TRBV10-3 to TRBJ2-3; D might be TRBD2 (5 bases). From germline, CDR1 is ENHRY and CDR2 SYGVKD. CDR3 size: 14 residues. Trimming took off 7 bases at V and 4 bases at J, with 15 bases between the two ends. This CDR3 reads CAITEEAGSDTQYF. The DNA of the CDR3 is TGTGCCATCACCGAGGAGGCAGGCTCAGATACGCAGTATTTT.

This clone was counted a single time. V usage is TRBV19 and J usage is TRBJ2-3; perhaps TRBD2 as D (6 bases). CDR3 length equals 16 residues. Between the trimmed V and J ends, which lost 9 bases and 0 bases, there was a span of 19 bases. The germline CDR1 and CDR2 sequences are LNHDA and SQIVND (reference sequence). CDR3 protein: CASASGESASTDTQYF. DNA for the CDR3: TGTGCCAGCGCTTCGGGGGAATCGGCGAGCACAGATACGCAGTATTTT.

This clone was counted a few times. The chain employs TRBV28 and TRBJ2-7; 7 bases match TRBD1. This CDR3 is built from 14 residues. Germline lookup yields CDR1 MDHEN and CDR2 SYDVKM. J gave up 6 bases and V 6 bases, and 11 bases lay outside the gene matches. CDR3 residues: CASRIGTVESEQYF. CDR3 nucleotide sequence: TGTGCCAGCAGAATCGGGACAGTTGAAAGCGAGCAGTACTTC.

The J gene is TRBJ1-6, the V gene TRBV27, with D perhaps matching TRBD1 (6 bases). V lost 5 bases and J lost 9, with 17 bases in between. This CDR3 contains 15 residues. Per the germline V gene, CDR1 is MNHEY and CDR2 is SMNVEV (reference sequence). The CDR3 DNA is TGTGCCAGCAGTATAAGGGGGACTGATGGTTCACCCCTCCACTTT. Encoded protein: CASSIRGTDGSPLHF.

The chain uses TRBV20-1 and TRBJ2-7, with D unclear. From germline, CDR1 is DFQATT and CDR2 SNEGSKA (reference sequence). The CDR3 covers 11 residues. The V end was cut by 5 bases, the J end by 2 bases, with 7 bases between. The CDR3 reads CSAAVPYEQYF. The CDR3 nucleotides are TGCAGTGCTGCCGTTCCCTACGAGCAGTACTTC.

This chain connects TRBV4-1 to TRBJ2-7; TRBD1 or TRBD2 may be the D gene (6 bases each). Germline lookup yields CDR1 MGHRA and CDR2 YSYEKL. With 2 bases removed from V and 3 bases from J, the gap between germline ends came to 20 bases. This CDR3 has 17 residues. The CDR3 nucleotides are TGCGCCAGCAGCCAACGTCCCCTAGGGGGGAATGTCTACGAGCAGTACTTC. Its translation is CASSQRPLGGNVYEQYF.